This entry concerns a single T cell receptor (beta chain). Its matching antigen is unknown. Germline V gene lookup returns CDR1 SGDLS and CDR2 YYNGEE. This CDR3 region has 14 residues. V was trimmed by 0 bases and J by 3 bases, leaving 10 bases between them. This entry is derived from a study of a mutant IDH1 vaccine in newly diagnosed glioma. Study details: Vaccination was launched 4-6 weeks after radiotherapy alone, or with temozolomide cycles. Therapy received beforehand was radiotherapy, temozolomide, or both, with most patients given both.

Study observations and caveats: Of the patients, 80% to 95% had vaccine-induced immune responses.

The table came from immunoSEQ multiplex PCR; TCRdb's copy has only in-frame clones and leaves some out. The top ten hold about 5.5% of the sample, which has about 130,000 clones, just under 80% seen once. Described time point: week 11, during vaccination. The study gave 300 ug of mutant IDH1 20-mer peptide per vaccine dose, with topical imiquimod. This sample comprised PBMCs, obtained from a glioma patient whose treatment included an IDH1 peptide vaccine. The chain links TRBV9 to TRBJ2-7; weak D call: TRBD1 (5 bases). The receptor was isolated from a man between 35 and 55 years old with glioma. CDR3 bases: TGTGCCAGCAGCGTAGGGCAAGGGGACTACGAGCAGTACTTC. This translates into CASSVGQGDYEQYF.